A single sample gave rise to the 13 T cell receptor beta chains below, sequenced in a study of beta chain features in type 1 diabetes. TCRB transcripts that were expressed got sequenced, as all of the isolated RNA had been reverse transcribed. This table comes from immunoSEQ multiplex PCR, and its TCRdb copy is limited to in-frame clones, with some not included. The sample lists 850,000 to 900,000 clones, around a sixth seen once, with around 0.02% in the top ten. The sequenced sample consisted of naive CD4+ T cells from blood. The receptors were sampled from a woman younger than 30 in good health.

J is TRBJ2-5 and V is TRBV27; 15 positions match TRBD2. Looked up from germline, CDR1 is MNHEY and CDR2 is SMNVEV (reference sequence). The V segment lost 4 bases and the J segment 5 bases; nucleotides outside the gene matches: 14. The CDR3 runs 19 residues. The CDR3 coding sequence is TGTGCCAGCAGTTCCCGCCCTGGACTAGCGGGAGGGCCAAGGGAGACCCAGTACTTC. The encoded protein is CASSSRPGLAGGPRETQYF.

The rearrangement joins TRBV7-2 to TRBJ1-2, with 9 nucleotides matching TRBD1. This CDR3 comprises 16 residues. From germline, CDR1 is SGHTA and CDR2 FQGNSA. The ends lost 5 bases at V and 5 bases at J; junction bases unmatched: 12. The DNA of the CDR3 is TGTGCCAGCAGCGCCCGACTTACAGGGGGCGTGTATGGCTACACCTTC. As protein: CASSARLTGGVYGYTF.

This clone came up a few times. J is TRBJ2-1 and V is TRBV11-3, with D unresolved. Trimming shortened V by 5 bases and J by 4 bases, and 6 bases separated the two germline ends. The CDR3 has 12 residues. Germline values: CDR1 SGHNT, CDR2 YENEEA. This chain's CDR3 is CASSRVYNEQFF. CDR3 DNA sequence: TGTGCCAGCAGCCGGGTTTACAATGAGCAGTTCTTC.

The chain has TRBV9 and TRBJ1-1; D is uncertain. CDR1 SGDLS and CDR2 YYNGEE come from the germline V gene. This CDR3 is built from 13 residues. The V and J ends lost 2 bases and 1 base respectively, with 6 bases between them. In DNA, the CDR3 is TGTGCCAGCAGCGTGTATCCGAACACTGAAGCTTTCTTT. Protein: CASSVYPNTEAFF.

The V call is TRBV4-2, the J call TRBJ1-3, with D possibly matching TRBD1 (6 bases). This CDR3 has 14 amino acids. CDR1 LGHNA and CDR2 YNFKEQ come from the germline V gene. The V end was cut by 3 bases, the J end by 8 bases, with 14 bases between. CDR3 protein: CASSHRQVPDTIYF. The CDR3 DNA reads as TGTGCCAGCAGCCACAGACAGGTACCAGACACCATATATTTT.

This clone was detected only a few times. J is TRBJ2-5 and V is TRBV5-1; 7 positions agree with TRBD2. From germline, CDR1 is SGHRS and CDR2 YFSETQ. The CDR3 totals 14 residues. V lost 4 bases to trimming and J lost 5 bases; unmatched junction nucleotides: 8. CDR3 amino acids: CASSPGLVAETQYF. The CDR3 bases are TGCGCCAGCAGCCCCGGACTAGTCGCGGAGACCCAGTACTTC.

This clone was recorded a few times. The rearrangement joins TRBV11-2 to TRBJ2-7, with a possible D match to TRBD1 (6 bases). This CDR3 comprises 15 residues. Trimming shortened V by 5 bases and J by 7 bases, and 21 bases separated the two germline ends. The germline V gene has CDR1 SGHAT and CDR2 FQNNGV. The DNA of the CDR3 is TGTGCCAGCAGCACCCCCCGGGACATTAACCTTGAGCAGTACTTC. Its translation: CASSTPRDINLEQYF.

This clone was detected a few times. Other DNA variants within this sample encode the same CDR3. V usage is TRBV6-5 and J usage is TRBJ2-5; tentative D call: TRBD1 (5 bases). From germline, CDR1 is MNHEY and CDR2 SVGAGI. The germline V and J ends were trimmed by 0 bases and 1 base, with 6 bases remaining between them. The CDR3 loop spans 14 amino acids. CDR3: CASSYSRAQETQYF. The CDR3 DNA follows: TGTGCCAGCAGTTACTCCAGGGCCCAAGAGACCCAGTACTTC.

There are a few counts of this clone. V usage is TRBV5-1 and J usage is TRBJ2-1; TRBD1 matches at 8 bases. J was trimmed by 13 bases and V by 1 base; bases with no gene match: 10. Germline CDR1 and CDR2: SGHRS and YFSETQ. This CDR3 comprises 14 residues. For the CDR3, the DNA is TGCGCCAGCAGCTTGAACGAGGGCAGGGGGCGTCAGTTCTTC. Amino acids: CASSLNEGRGRQFF.

The chain carries TRBV2 and TRBJ1-5; D remains ambiguous. Per germline, CDR1 SNHLY and CDR2 FYNNEI. The V and J ends lost 3 bases and 6 bases respectively, with 9 bases between them. The CDR3 has 13 residues. The chain's CDR3 is CASSERGIQPQHF. CDR3 bases: TGTGCCAGCAGTGAGCGTGGGATTCAGCCCCAGCATTTT.

This clone was found a few times. The gene calls are TRBV6-5 and TRBJ2-1; 8 bases are shared with TRBD2. The CDR3 is made up of 14 amino acids. Germline V gene lookup returns CDR1 MNHEY and CDR2 SVGAGI. V dropped 7 bases and J dropped 13; count of bases not matched to a gene: 15. CDR3 bases: TGTGCCAGCACCGAATACGCGGGGGGCGCAGGACAGTTCTTC. As protein: CASTEYAGGAGQFF.

This chain uses TRBV28 with TRBJ1-4; a possible D gene is TRBD1 (6 bases). The germline CDR1 and CDR2 sequences are MDHEN and SYDVKM. The CDR3 has 15 amino acids. V gave up 6 bases and J gave up 5 bases, with 16 bases separating them. The DNA of the CDR3 is TGTGCCAGCAGCCCCGGGGGGGCGGGGAATGAAAAACTGTTTTTT. Protein: CASSPGGAGNEKLFF.

This clone was observed a handful of times. The V call is TRBV29-1, the J call TRBJ2-2, with 11 bases lining up with TRBD2. J gave up 6 bases and V 2 bases, and 5 bases lay outside the gene matches. The CDR3 totals 15 residues. Germline values: CDR1 SQVTM, CDR2 ANQGSEA. The CDR3 nucleotides are TGCAGCGTTGAATTACTAGCGGGAGTATCCGGGGAGCTGTTTTTT. Its translation is CSVELLAGVSGELFF.